The subject of this entry is one T cell receptor (beta chain). What it recognizes is unknown. From germline, CDR1 is SGHTA and CDR2 FQGTGA. The CDR3 loop spans 16 amino acids. With V trimmed by 5 bases and J by 4 bases, 6 bases remained unmatched. MiXCR, run by TCRdb on the 5' RACE reads, gives a single entry per CDR3 protein. The sample lists a few hundred thousand distinct CDR3 sequences, approximately 20% occurring once. The source of the sample is a study of CD8 T cells in ankylosing spondylitis. Whole-study findings and limits: A motif of under ten highly homologous TCR beta variants was seen as apparently characteristic of ankylosing spondylitis blood.

The chain recombines TRBV7-3 with TRBJ2-2, with 11 bases aligning to TRBD2. The sequence was collected from a male donor with ankylosing spondylitis. The sample taken for sequencing was blood, either unsorted or a sorted T cell fraction (not recorded which). For the CDR3, the DNA is TGTGCCAGCAGCCCCGGACTAGCGGGCCCCACCGGGGAGCTGTTTTTT. It codes for CASSPGLAGPTGELFF.